This TCR beta chain was captured in a study of blood T cell repertoires in COVID-19. Looking at the study overall: COVID-19 samples, acute and convalescent, were from the United States, Italy and Spain. T cells, B-cell-depleted T cells, or PBMCs supplied cDNA or gDNA.

Each participant's cohort was designated according to participant-reported clinical history. Original methodology: Counts of nucleated cells, estimated from reference gene primer amplification, were obtained. Method: immunoSEQ multiplex PCR; TCRdb's copy keeps in-frame clones and lacks some. D and trimming were read from the DNA, whereas the V and J calls and clone size are those reported in that table. The repertoire holds approximately 150,000 clones, with over 80% as singletons. Losses at the gene ends were 3 bases for V and 6 bases for J; bases not matched to a gene: 0. The CDR3 is 12 amino acids. Per germline, CDR1 MDHEN and CDR2 SYDVKM.

This TCR came from a man between 65 and 80 years old who had been exposed to COVID-19. The sequenced sample was PBMCs or T cells enriched from blood (not recorded which). The gene calls are TRBV28 and TRBJ1-1; 8 nucleotides agree with TRBD1. The CDR3 loop is CASSLDRAEAFF. CDR3 sequence (DNA): TGTGCCAGCAGTTTGGACAGGGCTGAAGCTTTCTTT.